What follows are 28 T cell receptor beta chains derived from one specimen sequenced in a study of cytomegalovirus exposure and HLA in healthy donors. TCRdb's table, derived via immunoSEQ multiplex PCR, lists solely in-frame clones and lacks some. The data contain fewer than 90,000 clones, roughly 83% of them singletons. Source material: PBMCs. The receptors come from a woman aged 18 to 35 in good health and CMV-seropositive.

This clone has only a few counts. In DNA, the CDR3 is TGTGCCAGCAGGCCTGGGACAGCAAATTCACCCCTCCACTTT. Its translation: CASRPGTANSPLHF. The chain carries TRBV2 and TRBJ1-6; 7 positions match TRBD1. This CDR3 contains 14 residues. The germline V gene has CDR1 SNHLY and CDR2 FYNNEI. Trimming took 6 bases from V and 7 from J; bases not matched to a gene: 6.

CDR3 region: CASSPRTGDRKLFF. The CDR3 DNA is TGTGCCAGCTCACCACGGACAGGGGACCGTAAGCTGTTTTTT. This chain connects TRBV18 to TRBJ1-4; TRBD1 aligns across 9 bases. V was clipped by 1 base and J by 14 bases; unmatched bases: 8. Looked up from germline, CDR1 is KGHSH and CDR2 is LQKENI. This CDR3 contains 14 residues.

The rearrangement joins TRBV10-3 to TRBJ1-2; 10 positions agree with TRBD1. V shed 7 bases, J shed 4 bases, and the junction held 9 bases outside the gene matches. The CDR3 contains 15 residues. Germline CDR1 is ENHRY and CDR2 is SYGVKD. The CDR3 here is CAIKGGTGDIYGYTF. The CDR3 DNA is TGTGCCATCAAGGGGGGGACAGGGGATATCTATGGCTACACCTTC.

Many counts were recorded for this clone. This chain links TRBV19 with TRBJ1-4; tentative D call: TRBD1 (5 bases). This CDR3 spans 15 amino acids. CDR1 and CDR2 (germline): LNHDA, SQIVND (reference sequence). Trimming stripped 3 bases from V and 0 bases from J, with 8 bases between. CDR3 loop: CASSIDSATNEKLFF. The CDR3 coding sequence is TGTGCCAGTAGTATCGACAGTGCAACTAATGAAAAACTGTTTTTT.

The chain has TRBV4-1 and TRBJ1-3; TRBD1 matches 10 bases. This CDR3 comprises 15 residues. Germline CDR1 reads MGHRA; CDR2 reads YSYEKL. The J segment lost 5 bases and the V segment lost 1 base, leaving 2 bases of the junction unmatched. CDR3: CASSQVTGGRNTIYF. The CDR3 region has the DNA TGCGCCAGCAGCCAAGTGACAGGGGGCAGAAACACCATATATTTT.

The V call is TRBV7-2, the J call TRBJ1-4; D is possibly TRBD1 (6 bases). Trimming stripped 5 bases from V and 8 bases from J, with 15 bases between. The V gene's germline CDR1 is SGHTA and CDR2 FQGNSA. The CDR3 spans 14 residues. CDR3 sequence reads: CASSPRRGQEKLFF. The CDR3 DNA reads TGTGCCAGCAGCCCTAGGCGGGGGCAAGAAAAACTGTTTTTT.

The rearrangement joins TRBV9 to TRBJ2-7, with 8 nucleotides matching TRBD1. Germline V lookup: CDR1 SGDLS, CDR2 YYNGEE. The CDR3 runs 12 residues. V dropped 3 bases and J dropped 6; count of bases not matched to a gene: 2. This CDR3 reads CASSATGGEQYF. DNA of the CDR3: TGTGCCAGCAGCGCCACAGGGGGCGAGCAGTACTTC.

The chain has TRBV27 and TRBJ2-5; a possible D gene is TRBD2 (5 bases). V gave up 9 bases and J gave up 2 bases, with 7 bases separating them. CDR1 is MNHEY and CDR2 is SMNVEV in the germline V gene (reference sequence). CDR3 length: 11 amino acids. The CDR3 protein is CARRVQETQYF. Here the CDR3 DNA reads TGTGCCAGGAGGGTACAAGAGACCCAGTACTTC.

The chain links TRBV6-1 to TRBJ1-2; D not certain. This CDR3 contains 16 residues. CDR1 is MNHNS, CDR2 SASEGT, per germline. Trimming removed 2 bases from V and 2 bases from J, with 15 bases in between. CDR3 loop: CASSELAQVANYGYTF. Here the CDR3 DNA reads TGTGCCAGCAGTGAACTGGCCCAGGTGGCGAACTATGGCTACACCTTC.

The chain links TRBV7-9 to TRBJ1-5, with 8 positions matching TRBD1. The CDR3 spans 14 residues. The V segment lost 6 bases and the J segment 6 bases; nucleotides outside the gene matches: 7. Per the germline V gene, CDR1 is SEHNR and CDR2 is FQNEAQ (reference sequence). CDR3 sequence (DNA): TGTGCCAGCAGGGAAGCAGGGGGCAGTCAGCCCCAGCATTTT. Protein sequence: CASREAGGSQPQHF.

The rearrangement uses TRBV5-1 and TRBJ2-7, with 11 bases identical to TRBD1. Germline V CDR1 and CDR2: SGHRS, YFSETQ. This CDR3 has 14 amino acids. Trimming took 4 bases from V and 4 from J; bases not matched to a gene: 4. The CDR3 spells CASSQGQGVYEQYF. The CDR3 region has the DNA TGCGCCAGCAGCCAGGGACAGGGGGTATACGAGCAGTACTTC.

The genes are TRBV6-1 and TRBJ1-1, with 10 nucleotides matching TRBD1. V dropped 10 bases and J dropped 6; count of bases not matched to a gene: 11. Germline V lookup: CDR1 MNHNS, CDR2 SASEGT. The CDR3 length is 14 residues. Here the CDR3 reads CATYPGTGVSEAFF. CDR3 DNA sequence: TGTGCCACATACCCCGGGACAGGGGTATCTGAAGCTTTCTTT.

The rearrangement links TRBV7-2 to TRBJ2-7; D remains ambiguous. CDR1 and CDR2 from the germline V gene are SGHTA and FQGNSA. The V gene lost 0 bases and the J gene lost 2 bases, with 8 bases spanning the gap. The CDR3 runs 14 residues. CDR3 in amino acids: CASSLASVPYEQYF. The CDR3 DNA sequence: TGTGCCAGCAGCTTAGCTTCGGTTCCCTACGAGCAGTACTTC.

This chain links TRBV9 with TRBJ1-5; the D is unclear. Germline V gives CDR1 SGDLS, CDR2 YYNGEE. The CDR3 loop spans 15 amino acids. Trimming left V 1 base short and J 5 bases short, with 13 bases between. The CDR3 sequence is CASSVSPENDQPQHF. In nucleotides, the CDR3 is TGTGCCAGCAGCGTAAGCCCTGAAAACGATCAGCCCCAGCATTTT. Full variable domain (outside the CDR3, taken from reference TRBV9 and TRBJ1-5): DSGVTQTPKHLITATGQRVTLRCSPRSGDLSVYWYQQSLDQGLQFLIQYYNGEERAKGNILERFSAQQFPDLHSELNLSSLELGDSALYFCASSVSPENDQPQHFGDGTRLSIL.

The rearrangement links TRBV2 to TRBJ1-5; no definite D call. CDR3 length: 14 amino acids. From germline, CDR1 is SNHLY and CDR2 FYNNEI. The V and J ends lost 3 bases and 3 bases respectively, with 9 bases between them. Here the CDR3 reads CASSEREFNQPQHF. The CDR3 coding sequence is TGTGCCAGCAGTGAGAGGGAATTCAATCAGCCCCAGCATTTT.

This rearrangement joins TRBV4-1 to TRBJ2-1; TRBD2 aligns across 12 bases. The junction had 9 bases not matched to a gene; V was cut back by 4 bases and J by 8 bases. The V gene's germline CDR1 is MGHRA and CDR2 YSYEKL. This CDR3 has 16 amino acids. The chain's CDR3 is CASSLTLAGGLDEQFF. The DNA of the CDR3 is TGCGCCAGCAGCCTGACCCTAGCGGGGGGGCTGGATGAGCAGTTCTTC.

The chain uses TRBV2 and TRBJ2-2, with TRBD2 matching over 11 bases. Germline CDR1 reads SNHLY; CDR2 reads FYNNEI. J was trimmed by 5 bases and V by 8 bases; bases with no gene match: 10. The CDR3 is 16 amino acids. In nucleotides, the CDR3 is TGTGCCAGCGGCCTACTAGCGGGGGAGAGGACCGGGGAGCTGTTTTTT. It codes for CASGLLAGERTGELFF.

The chain joins TRBV7-3 to TRBJ2-1; tentative D call: TRBD2 (6 bases). The CDR3 is made up of 12 amino acids. The V gene's germline CDR1 is SGHTA and CDR2 FQGTGA. Trimming took 3 bases from V and 9 from J, leaving 9 bases between them. DNA for the CDR3: TGTGCCAGCAGCTTGGGGGGTCTTGAGCAGTTCTTC. It codes for CASSLGGLEQFF.

The chain combines TRBV5-5 with TRBJ1-1; a weak D match, TRBD1 (6 bases). With 4 bases removed from V and 3 bases from J, the gap between germline ends came to 19 bases. Germline CDR1 is SGHKS and CDR2 is YYEKEE (reference sequence). The CDR3 totals 16 residues. For the CDR3, the DNA is TGTGCCAGCAGCCGTGGACCGGGGGCGGGGGACACTGAAGCTTTCTTT. Encoded protein: CASSRGPGAGDTEAFF.

The V call is TRBV5-1, the J call TRBJ1-2, with 11 bases matching TRBD1. Germline V gives CDR1 SGHRS, CDR2 YFSETQ. The CDR3 has 14 residues. The ends lost 4 bases at V and 7 bases at J; junction bases unmatched: 6. DNA of the CDR3: TGCGCCAGCAGCCCGGGACAGGGGGAATTTGGCTACACCTTC. Its protein is CASSPGQGEFGYTF. The full variable domain, rest sourced from reference TRBV5-1 and TRBJ1-2, is KAGVTQTPRYLIKTRGQQVTLSCSPISGHRSVSWYQQTPGQGLQFLFEYFSETQRNKGNFPGRFSGRQFSNSRSEMNVSTLELGDSALYLCASSPGQGEFGYTFGSGTRLTVV.

The J gene is TRBJ2-1, the V gene TRBV11-2; D is perhaps TRBD2 (6 bases). The germline V and J ends were trimmed by 2 bases and 9 bases, with 14 bases remaining between them. Per the germline V gene, CDR1 is SGHAT and CDR2 is FQNNGV. The CDR3 is 14 residues long. CDR3 in amino acids: CASSLRLDRVEQFF. The CDR3 bases are TGTGCCAGCAGCTTAAGACTAGATCGGGTTGAGCAGTTCTTC. Based on the CDR3 plus reference TRBV11-2 and TRBJ2-1, the full variable domain is EAGVAQSPRYKIIEKRQSVAFWCNPISGHATLYWYQQILGQGPKLLIQFQNNGVVDDSQLPKDRFSAERLKGVDSTLKIQPAKLEDSAVYLCASSLRLDRVEQFFGPGTRLTVL.

This rearrangement joins TRBV28 to TRBJ1-4, with no clear D. Germline CDR1 MDHEN, CDR2 SYDVKM. The CDR3 is 13 residues long. Trimming stripped 8 bases from V and 6 bases from J, with 13 bases between. In DNA form, the CDR3 reads TGTGCCAGCCTAACAAGCGCGGATGAAAAACTGTTTTTT. It translates to CASLTSADEKLFF.

The V call is TRBV6-1, the J call TRBJ2-7, with D maybe TRBD1 (5 bases). Germline V gives CDR1 MNHNS, CDR2 SASEGT. There are 14 residues in the CDR3. Trimming removed 1 base at V and 1 base at J, with 8 bases between. CDR3 DNA sequence: TGTGCCAGCAGTGAAGAAAGACAGTCCTACGAGCAGTACTTC. It specifies CASSEERQSYEQYF.

The rearrangement joins TRBV27 to TRBJ2-7; a weak D match, TRBD1 (5 bases). The CDR3 runs 14 residues. Trimming cost V 3 bases and J 6 bases, with 15 bases left between them. Germline lookup yields CDR1 MNHEY and CDR2 SMNVEV (reference sequence). The CDR3 region is CASSFAQGAPEQYF. The CDR3 DNA is TGTGCCAGCAGTTTCGCTCAGGGCGCCCCCGAGCAGTACTTC.

V and J are TRBV4-1 and TRBJ2-1; weak D call: TRBD2 (5 bases). V lost 1 base and J lost 5, with 15 bases in between. CDR1 and CDR2 from the germline V gene are MGHRA and YSYEKL. CDR3 size: 16 residues. The CDR3 DNA reads TGCGCCAGCAGCCAAGCCCGCGGGCCCTCGAACAATGAGCAGTTCTTC. This gives the protein CASSQARGPSNNEQFF.

The V and J genes are TRBV6-1 and TRBJ1-2; a possible D gene is TRBD1 (6 bases). This CDR3 region has 10 residues. V gave up 7 bases and J gave up 6 bases, with 6 bases separating them. Germline values: CDR1 MNHNS, CDR2 SASEGT. The CDR3 coding sequence is TGTGCCAGCAACAGGGATGGCTACACCTTC. This gives the protein CASNRDGYTF.

This chain links TRBV9 with TRBJ1-2; no clear D. V dropped 4 bases and J dropped 4 bases, with 11 bases sitting between them. Per germline, CDR1 SGDLS and CDR2 YYNGEE. CDR3 length equals 13 residues. The CDR3 spells CASSTQDPYGYTF. The CDR3 DNA reads TGTGCCAGCAGCACCCAGGATCCCTATGGCTACACCTTC.

Written as DNA, the CDR3 is TGCGCCAGCAGCCAAGAGGGCGGGGTGAGCTCCTACGAGCAGTACTTC. This sequence encodes CASSQEGGVSSYEQYF. V is TRBV4-1 and J is TRBJ2-7; D might be TRBD2 (6 bases). CDR1 and CDR2 from the germline V gene are MGHRA and YSYEKL. The CDR3 totals 16 residues. Trimming shortened V by 0 bases and J by 0 bases, and 12 bases separated the two germline ends.